The following is a T cell receptor beta chain sequence with its context. This sample is drawn from a study of blood T cell repertoires in COVID-19. The ends lost 1 base at V and 6 bases at J; junction bases unmatched: 12. The germline V gene encodes CDR1 MDHEN and CDR2 SYDVKM. This CDR3 has 18 residues. As handled by the study authors: Amplified reference gene primers provided the basis for estimating nucleated cell counts. Clones were sequenced by immunoSEQ multiplex PCR, and TCRdb holds only the in-frame ones, with some missing. V and J calls and clone size come straight from that table; D and trimming were deduced from the DNA. The profile shows 350,000 or so clones, around 90% of them singletons.

The sequence came from a man between 18 and 29 years old with active or convalescent COVID-19. Sequenced material: peripheral blood. The V call is TRBV28, the J call TRBJ2-2; 9 bases map to TRBD2. The CDR3 protein is CASSLYARGGLRSGELFF. The CDR3 coding sequence is TGTGCCAGCAGTTTATATGCGCGGGGGGGGCTCCGTTCCGGGGAGCTGTTTTTT.